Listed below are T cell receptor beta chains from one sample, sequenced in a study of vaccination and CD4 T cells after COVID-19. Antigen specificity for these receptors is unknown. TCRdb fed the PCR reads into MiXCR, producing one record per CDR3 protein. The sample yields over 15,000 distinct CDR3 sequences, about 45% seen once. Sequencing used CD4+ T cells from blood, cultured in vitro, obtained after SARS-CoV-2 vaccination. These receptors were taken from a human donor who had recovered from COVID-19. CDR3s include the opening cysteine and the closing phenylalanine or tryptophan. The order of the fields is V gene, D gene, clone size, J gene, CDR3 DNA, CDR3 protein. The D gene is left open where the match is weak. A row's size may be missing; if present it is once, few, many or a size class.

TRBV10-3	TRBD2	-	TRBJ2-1	TGTGCCATCAGTGTAAAAACCGGGACTAGCGGGAGGAATGAGCAGTTCTTC	CAISVKTGTSGRNEQFF
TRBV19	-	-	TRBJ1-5	TGTGCCAGTAGTATAGGGCAGATCAATCAGCCCCAGCATTTT	CASSIGQINQPQHF
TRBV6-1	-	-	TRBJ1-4	TGTGCCAGCAGTGAACGGGATATCAATGAAAAACTGTTTTTT	CASSERDINEKLFF
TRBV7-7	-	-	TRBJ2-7	TGTGCCAGCAGTAAGTCCGACTCCCCCCCTTACGAGCAGTACTTC	CASSKSDSPPYEQYF
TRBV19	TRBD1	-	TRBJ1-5	TGTGCCAGTAGTTTAGGGACAGGACCTTATAGCAATCAGCCCCAGCATTTT	CASSLGTGPYSNQPQHF
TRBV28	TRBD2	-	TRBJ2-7	TGTGCCAGCAGTTCGGAGGGGGTTTGGAACAGGCGGGAGGGCGGTCGGGACGAGCAGTACTTC	CASSSEGVWNRREGGRDEQYF
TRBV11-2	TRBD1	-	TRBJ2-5	TGTGCCAGTAGGGGACAGAAAGAGACCCAGTACTTC	CASRGQKETQYF
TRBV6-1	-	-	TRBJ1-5	TGTGCCAGCAGGGGCCAAGGGAATCAGCCCCAGCATTTT	CASRGQGNQPQHF
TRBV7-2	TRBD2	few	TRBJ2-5	TGTGCCAGCAGCTTTGGACTAGCGGGAGCCGTGCCCCAGTACTTC	CASSFGLAGAVPQYF
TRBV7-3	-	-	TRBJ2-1	TGTGCCAGCAGCTTAAAGGCAGGCCGCAATGAGCAGTTCTTC	CASSLKAGRNEQFF
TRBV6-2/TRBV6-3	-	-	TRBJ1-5	TGTGCCAGCAGTTACGGTGGGTCAGGCAATCAGCCCCAGCATTTT	CASSYGGSGNQPQHF
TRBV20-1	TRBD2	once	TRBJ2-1	TGCAGTGCTAGAGACCTAGCGGGGAAGCTCTCCTACAATGAGCAGTTCTTC	CSARDLAGKLSYNEQFF
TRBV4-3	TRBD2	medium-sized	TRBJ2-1	TGCGCCAGCAGCCAAGGCAGCGGGGAGGGGAATGAGCAGTTCTTC	CASSQGSGEGNEQFF
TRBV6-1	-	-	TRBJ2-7	TGTGCCAGCATCGAGAGGGGCCCCATGGTGCAGTACTTC	CASIERGPMVQYF
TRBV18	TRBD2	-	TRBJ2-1	TGTGCCAGCTCATTTGGGCTAGCGGGGTCCAATGAGCAGTTCTTC	CASSFGLAGSNEQFF
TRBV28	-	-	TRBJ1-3	TGTGCCAGCAGAGGGACGTCTGGAAACACCATATATTTT	CASRGTSGNTIYF
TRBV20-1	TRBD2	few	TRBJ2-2	TGCAGTGCTAGTGGGAGGGCCACCGGGGAGCTGTTTTTT	CSASGRATGELFF
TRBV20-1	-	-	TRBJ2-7	TGCAGCGTAGCTAACGACGGATCCTACTACGAGCAGTACTTC	CSVANDGSYYEQYF
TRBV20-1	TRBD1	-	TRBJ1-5	TGCAGTGCTAGACGAGGGACAGGGGGGACTAATAGCAATCAGCCCCAGCATTTT	CSARRGTGGTNSNQPQHF
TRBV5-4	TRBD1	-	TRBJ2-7	TGTGCCAGCAGCTTGGGGGGGACAGGCGTCCACGAGCAGTACTTC	CASSLGGTGVHEQYF
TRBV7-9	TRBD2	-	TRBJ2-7	TGTGCCAGCAGCTTGGTCCTAGCGGGAGCCGACTACGAGCAGTACTTC	CASSLVLAGADYEQYF
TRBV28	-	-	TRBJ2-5	TGTGCCAGCAGTTTCCGGACCGGGGAGGCCTTCGGGTACTTC	CASSFRTGEAFGYF
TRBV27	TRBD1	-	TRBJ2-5	TGTGCCAGCAGTCCCTGGGACAGGGTCCAAGAGACCCAGTACTTC	CASSPWDRVQETQYF
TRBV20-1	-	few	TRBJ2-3	TGCAGTGCCCCATTAATTAGCACAGATACGCAGTATTTT	CSAPLISTDTQYF
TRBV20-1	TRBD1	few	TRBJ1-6	TGCAGTGCTCCGGACAGGGTCCAATCACCCCTCCACTTT	CSAPDRVQSPLHF
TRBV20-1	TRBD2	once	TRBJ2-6	TGCAGTGCTAGAGATTCGGGACTAGCATCTGGGGCCAACGTCCTGACTTTC	CSARDSGLASGANVLTF
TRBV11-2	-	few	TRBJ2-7	TGTGCCAGCAGCCGGCACGGGGCAACCTACGAGCAGTACTTC	CASSRHGATYEQYF
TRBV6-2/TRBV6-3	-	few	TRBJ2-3	TGTGCCAGCAGTTACGCCTCGGCGGCAGATACGCAGTATTTT	CASSYASAADTQYF
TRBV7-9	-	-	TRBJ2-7	TGTGCCAGCAGTTTAACGGACAACTACGAGCAGTACTTC	CASSLTDNYEQYF
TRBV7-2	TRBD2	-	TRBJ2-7	TGTGCCAGCAGCGCCCACCGACTAGCGGGAGGGTACGAGCAGTACTTC	CASSAHRLAGGYEQYF
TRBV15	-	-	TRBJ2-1	TGTGCCACCAGCAGAGATCTTCCGGGGGAGCAGTTCTTC	CATSRDLPGEQFF
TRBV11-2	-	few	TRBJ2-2	TGTGCCGTCCAAGCGAACCCCACCGGGGAGCTGTTTTTT	CAVQANPTGELFF
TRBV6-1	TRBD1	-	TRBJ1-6	TGTGCCAGCAGTGACTGGGACAGGGTCGCACCCCTCCACTTT	CASSDWDRVAPLHF
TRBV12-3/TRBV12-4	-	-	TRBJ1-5	TGTGCCAGCAGAAGGGAGGGAGGGGATAGCAATCAGCCCCAGCATTTT	CASRREGGDSNQPQHF
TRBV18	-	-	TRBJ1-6	TGTGCCAGCTCGCTGGGACCGGGAATTGATTCACCCCTCCACTTT	CASSLGPGIDSPLHF
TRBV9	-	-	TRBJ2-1	TGTGCCAGCAGCGTAATGAGCGGGCGCTACAATGAGCAGTTCTTC	CASSVMSGRYNEQFF
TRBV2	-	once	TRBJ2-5	TGTGCCAGCAGTTTTAAAGAGACCCAGTACTTC	CASSFKETQYF
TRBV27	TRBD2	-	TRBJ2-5	TGTGCCAGCAGTCTTAGCGGGAGGGCCTGGGAGACCCAGTACTTC	CASSLSGRAWETQYF
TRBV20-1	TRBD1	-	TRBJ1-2	TGCAGTGCTCGTCCGGGACAGAGCCTCTATGGCTACACCTTC	CSARPGQSLYGYTF
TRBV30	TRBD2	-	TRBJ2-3	TGTGCCTGGGGACTAGGTTTCACAGATACGCAGTATTTT	CAWGLGFTDTQYF
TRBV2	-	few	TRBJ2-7	TGTGCCAGCAATCGGGGCTCCTACGAGCAGTACTTC	CASNRGSYEQYF
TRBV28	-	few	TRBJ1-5	TGTGCCAGCAAAGAATTGAGCAATCAGCCCCAGCATTTT	CASKELSNQPQHF
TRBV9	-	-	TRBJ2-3	TGTGCCAGCAGCTTCGAACACCCAGATACGCAGTATTTT	CASSFEHPDTQYF
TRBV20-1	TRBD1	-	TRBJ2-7	TGCAGTGCAGGGGACAGGGACGAGCAGTACTTC	CSAGDRDEQYF
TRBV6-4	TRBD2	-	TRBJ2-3	TGTGCCAGCAGTGGGGTAGCGGGAGGCACAGATACGCAGTATTTT	CASSGVAGGTDTQYF
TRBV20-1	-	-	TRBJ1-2	TGCAGTGCTAGTTACCCTAACTATGGCTACACCTTC	CSASYPNYGYTF
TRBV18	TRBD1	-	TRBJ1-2	TGTGCCAGCTCACCAGGGACAGGGAATGGCTACACCTTC	CASSPGTGNGYTF
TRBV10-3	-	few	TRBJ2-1	TGTGCCATCAGTGGGGGAAGCTCGGATGAGCAGTTCTTC	CAISGGSSDEQFF